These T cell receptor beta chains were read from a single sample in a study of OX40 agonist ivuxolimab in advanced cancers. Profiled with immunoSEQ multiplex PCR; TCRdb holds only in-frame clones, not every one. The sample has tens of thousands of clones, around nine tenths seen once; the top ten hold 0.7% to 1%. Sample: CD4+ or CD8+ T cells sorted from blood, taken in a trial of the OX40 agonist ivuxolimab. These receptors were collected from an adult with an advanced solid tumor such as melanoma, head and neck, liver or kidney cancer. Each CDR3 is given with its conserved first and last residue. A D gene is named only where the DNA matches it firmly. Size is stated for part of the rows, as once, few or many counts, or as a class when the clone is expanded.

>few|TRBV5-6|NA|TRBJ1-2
CASSSVSGYTF
TGTGCCAGCAGCTCGGTGAGTGGCTACACCTTC
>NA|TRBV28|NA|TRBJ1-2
CASRGGADYGYTF
TGTGCCAGCCGTGGGGGCGCAGACTATGGCTACACCTTC
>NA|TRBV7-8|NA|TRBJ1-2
CASSLAPALRGYTF
TGTGCCAGCAGCTTAGCGCCAGCATTACGCGGCTACACCTTC
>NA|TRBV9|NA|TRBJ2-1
CASGTGTEQFF
TGTGCCAGCGGGACCGGGACAGAGCAGTTCTTC
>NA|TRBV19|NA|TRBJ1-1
CASSISSVVNTEAFF
TGTGCCAGTAGTATAAGTTCGGTTGTGAACACTGAAGCTTTCTTT
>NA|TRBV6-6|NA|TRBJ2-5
CASRGRGGGKETQYF
TGTGCCAGTCGGGGGCGGGGTGGCGGGAAGGAGACCCAGTACTTC
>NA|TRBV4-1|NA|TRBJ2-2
CASSLSSRTGELFF
TGCGCCAGCAGCTTAAGTTCGAGGACCGGGGAGCTGTTTTTT
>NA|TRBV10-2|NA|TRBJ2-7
CASSDRDWGTYEQYF
TGCGCCAGCAGTGACCGGGACTGGGGGACCTACGAGCAGTACTTC
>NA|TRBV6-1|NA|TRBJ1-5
CAGGLDQPQHF
TGTGCCGGGGGCCTTGATCAGCCCCAGCATTTT
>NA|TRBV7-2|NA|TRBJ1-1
CASSQDTEAFF
TGTGCCAGCAGCCAGGACACTGAAGCTTTCTTT
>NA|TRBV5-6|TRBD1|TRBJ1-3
CASSKGQGFGNTIYF
TGTGCCAGCAGCAAGGGACAGGGTTTTGGAAACACCATATATTTT
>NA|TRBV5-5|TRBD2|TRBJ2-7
CASSWGTSRTWDF
TGTGCCAGCAGCTGGGGGACTAGCAGGACTTGGGACTTC
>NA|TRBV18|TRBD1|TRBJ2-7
CASSSDRGYEQYF
TGTGCCAGCTCCTCGGACAGGGGCTACGAGCAGTACTTC
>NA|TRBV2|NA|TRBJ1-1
CASSERGGRAEAFF
TGTGCCAGCAGTGAAAGAGGGGGGCGCGCTGAAGCTTTCTTT
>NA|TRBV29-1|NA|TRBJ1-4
CSARRGGRGEKLFF
TGCAGCGCCCGTCGGGGGGGGCGCGGTGAAAAACTGTTTTTT
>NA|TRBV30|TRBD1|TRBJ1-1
CAWSVGQGAGTEAFF
TGTGCCTGGAGCGTTGGACAGGGGGCGGGCACTGAAGCTTTCTTT
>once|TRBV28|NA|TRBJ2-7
CASSLDKDLSYEQYF
TGTGCCAGCAGCCTGGACAAAGACCTCTCCTACGAGCAGTACTTC
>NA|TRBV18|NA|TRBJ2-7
CASSPSSYEQYF
TGTGCCAGCTCACCCTCCTCCTACGAGCAGTACTTC
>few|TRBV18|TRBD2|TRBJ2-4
CASSPPGLAGGGAKNIQYF
TGTGCCAGCTCACCACCGGGACTAGCGGGAGGGGGAGCCAAAAACATTCAGTACTTC
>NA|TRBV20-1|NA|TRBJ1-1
CSAGDVTEAFF
TGCAGTGCTGGGGACGTCACTGAAGCTTTCTTT
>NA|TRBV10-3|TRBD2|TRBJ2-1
CAISERREGLNEQFF
TGTGCCATCAGTGAAAGGAGGGAGGGCCTCAATGAGCAGTTCTTC
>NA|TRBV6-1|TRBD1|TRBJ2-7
CASKTDRGLGEQYF
TGTGCCAGCAAGACGGACAGGGGACTGGGGGAGCAGTACTTC
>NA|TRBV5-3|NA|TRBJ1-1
CASSREALAEAFF
TGTGCCAGCAGCCGTGAGGCATTGGCTGAAGCTTTCTTT
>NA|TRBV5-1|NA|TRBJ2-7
CASSSGPGSGEQYF
TGCGCCAGCAGCTCGGGACCGGGCTCGGGGGAGCAGTACTTC
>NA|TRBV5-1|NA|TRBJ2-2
CASSLAGTLNTGELFF
TGCGCCAGCAGCTTGGCCGGGACACTCAACACCGGGGAGCTGTTTTTT
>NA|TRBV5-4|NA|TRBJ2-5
CASSLWIAQETQYF
TGTGCCAGCAGCTTGTGGATAGCTCAAGAGACCCAGTACTTC
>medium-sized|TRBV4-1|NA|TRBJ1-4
CASSQPGGVNEKLFF
TGCGCCAGCAGCCAACCAGGAGGTGTGAACGAAAAACTGTTTTTT
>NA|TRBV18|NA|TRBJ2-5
CASSPQGPTGETQYF
TGTGCCAGCTCACCTCAAGGACCTACTGGGGAGACCCAGTACTTC
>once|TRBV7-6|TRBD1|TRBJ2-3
CASSWGQGTDTQYF
TGTGCCAGCAGCTGGGGACAGGGAACGGATACGCAGTATTTT
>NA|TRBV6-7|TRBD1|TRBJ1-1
CASHAPGGPLNTEAFF
TGTGCCAGCCACGCACCAGGGGGCCCGTTAAACACTGAAGCTTTCTTT
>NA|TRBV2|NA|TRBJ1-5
CASRGQSNQPQHF
TGTGCCAGCCGAGGACAGAGCAATCAGCCCCAGCATTTT
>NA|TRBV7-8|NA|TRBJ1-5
CASSLVGKNNQPQHF
TGTGCCAGCAGCTTAGTCGGGAAAAACAATCAGCCCCAGCATTTT
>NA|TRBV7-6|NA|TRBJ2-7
CASSFGNSYEQYF
TGTGCCAGCAGCTTCGGGAACTCCTACGAGCAGTACTTC
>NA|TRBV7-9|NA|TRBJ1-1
CASSAPGGASTEAFF
TGTGCCAGCAGCGCCCCGGGAGGGGCAAGCACTGAAGCTTTCTTT
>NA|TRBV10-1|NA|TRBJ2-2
CASSESTWPVLGTGELFF
TGCGCCAGCAGTGAGTCGACGTGGCCCGTGCTTGGGACCGGGGAGCTGTTTTTT
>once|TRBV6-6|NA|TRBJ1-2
CASSYGQGKDGYTF
TGTGCCAGCAGTTACGGTCAGGGGAAGGATGGCTACACCTTC
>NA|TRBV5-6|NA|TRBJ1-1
CASSIGGLMNTEAFF
TGTGCCAGCAGCATCGGGGGTCTCATGAACACTGAAGCTTTCTTT
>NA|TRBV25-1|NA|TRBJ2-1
CASSDTGYNEQFF
TGTGCCAGCAGTGATACCGGCTACAATGAGCAGTTCTTC
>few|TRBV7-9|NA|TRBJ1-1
CASSFTSEAFF
TGTGCCAGCAGCTTTACCTCTGAAGCTTTCTTT
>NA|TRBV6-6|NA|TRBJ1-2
CASTRGYRYTF
TGTGCCAGCACCCGAGGCTATCGCTACACCTTC
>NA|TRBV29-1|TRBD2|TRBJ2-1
CSVGSWLAGDNEQFF
TGCAGCGTTGGGTCCTGGCTAGCGGGAGACAATGAGCAGTTCTTC
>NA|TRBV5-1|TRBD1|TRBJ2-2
CASSLGVQGRTGELFF
TGCGCCAGCAGCTTGGGAGTACAGGGGAGAACCGGGGAGCTGTTTTTT
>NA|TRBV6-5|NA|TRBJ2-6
CASSYSQGANVLTF
TGTGCCAGCAGTTACTCGCAGGGGGCCAACGTCCTGACTTTC
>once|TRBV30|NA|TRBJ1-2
CAWSLSGVTSYGYTF
TGTGCCTGGAGTCTTTCGGGGGTGACCTCCTATGGCTACACCTTC
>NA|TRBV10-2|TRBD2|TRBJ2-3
CASQSGASTDTQYF
TGCGCCAGCCAAAGCGGGGCTAGCACAGATACGCAGTATTTT
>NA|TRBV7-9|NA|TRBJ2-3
CTSSLGVTDTQYF
TGTACCAGCAGCTTAGGGGTCACAGATACGCAGTATTTT
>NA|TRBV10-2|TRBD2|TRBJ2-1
CASRPTSGKTGPYNEQFF
TGCGCCAGCAGACCGACTAGCGGAAAAACCGGGCCCTACAATGAGCAGTTCTTC
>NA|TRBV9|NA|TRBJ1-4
CASSLGDTNEKLFF
TGTGCCAGCAGTCTAGGGGATACTAATGAAAAACTGTTTTTT
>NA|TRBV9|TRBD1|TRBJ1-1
CASSVIGTGVMNTEAFF
TGTGCCAGCAGCGTAATTGGGACAGGGGTCATGAACACTGAAGCTTTCTTT
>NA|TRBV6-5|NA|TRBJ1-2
CASIGVQGGYTF
TGTGCCAGCATCGGGGTCCAAGGAGGCTACACCTTC
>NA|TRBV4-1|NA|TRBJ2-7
CASSPGNTPEQYF
TGCGCCAGCAGCCCGGGTAATACCCCCGAGCAGTACTTC
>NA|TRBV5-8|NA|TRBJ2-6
CASERPGMKHSGANVLTF
TGTGCCAGTGAACGCCCCGGGATGAAACACTCTGGGGCCAACGTCCTGACTTTC
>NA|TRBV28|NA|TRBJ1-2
CASRGTHHNYGYTF
TGTGCCAGCAGAGGGACACATCATAACTATGGCTACACCTTC
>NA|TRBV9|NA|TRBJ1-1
CASSVRPQGMDTEAFF
TGTGCCAGCAGCGTGAGGCCCCAGGGGATGGACACTGAAGCTTTCTTT
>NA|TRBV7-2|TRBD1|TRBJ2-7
CASSFSWDRGTYEQYF
TGTGCCAGCAGCTTTAGTTGGGACAGGGGAACCTACGAGCAGTACTTC